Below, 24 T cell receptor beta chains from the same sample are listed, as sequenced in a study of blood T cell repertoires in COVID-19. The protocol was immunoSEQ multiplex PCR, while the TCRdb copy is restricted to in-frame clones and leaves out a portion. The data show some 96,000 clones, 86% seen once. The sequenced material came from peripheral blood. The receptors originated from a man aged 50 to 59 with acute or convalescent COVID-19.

This CDR3 reads CSVEGTVNTGELFF. DNA for the CDR3: TGCAGCGTTGAAGGGACAGTGAACACCGGGGAGCTGTTTTTT. This sequence joins TRBV29-1 and TRBJ2-2; a possible D gene is TRBD1 (6 bases). Between the trimmed V and J ends, which lost 1 base and 1 base, there was a span of 7 bases. The CDR3 loop spans 14 amino acids. Germline V lookup: CDR1 SQVTM, CDR2 ANQGSEA.

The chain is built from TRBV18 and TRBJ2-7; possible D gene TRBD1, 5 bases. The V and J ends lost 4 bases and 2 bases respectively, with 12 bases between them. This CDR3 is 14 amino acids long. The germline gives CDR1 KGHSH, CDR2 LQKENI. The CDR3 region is CASSLQGVTYEQYF. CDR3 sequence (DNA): TGTGCCAGCTCACTTCAGGGCGTAACCTACGAGCAGTACTTC.

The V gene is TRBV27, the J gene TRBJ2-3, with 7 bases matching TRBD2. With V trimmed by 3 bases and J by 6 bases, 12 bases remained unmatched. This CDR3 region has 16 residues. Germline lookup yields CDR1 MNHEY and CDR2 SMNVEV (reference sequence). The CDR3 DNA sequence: TGTGCCAGCAGTTTTTACGCTCGGGGACTACGGGATACGCAGTATTTT. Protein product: CASSFYARGLRDTQYF.

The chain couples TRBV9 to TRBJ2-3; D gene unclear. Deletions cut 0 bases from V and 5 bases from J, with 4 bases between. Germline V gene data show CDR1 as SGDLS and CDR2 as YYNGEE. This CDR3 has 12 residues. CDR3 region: CASSVVEDTQYF. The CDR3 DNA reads TGTGCCAGCAGCGTAGTAGAAGATACGCAGTATTTT.

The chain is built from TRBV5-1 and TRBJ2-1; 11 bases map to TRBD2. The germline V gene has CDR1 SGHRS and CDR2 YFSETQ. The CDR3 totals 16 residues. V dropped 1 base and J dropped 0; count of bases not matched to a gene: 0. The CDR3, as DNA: TGCGCCAGCAGCTTGACTAGCGGGAGCTCCTACAATGAGCAGTTCTTC. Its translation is CASSLTSGSSYNEQFF.

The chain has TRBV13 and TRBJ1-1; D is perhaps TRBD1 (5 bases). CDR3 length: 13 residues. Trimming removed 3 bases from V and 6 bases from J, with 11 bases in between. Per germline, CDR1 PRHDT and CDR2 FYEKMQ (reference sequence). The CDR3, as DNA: TGTGCCAGCAGCTTCCGGGGGATAGCTGAAGCTTTCTTT. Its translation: CASSFRGIAEAFF.

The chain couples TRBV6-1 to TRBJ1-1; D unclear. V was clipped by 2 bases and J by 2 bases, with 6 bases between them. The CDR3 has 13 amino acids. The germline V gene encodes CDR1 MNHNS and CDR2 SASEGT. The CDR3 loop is CASSEFLNTEAFF. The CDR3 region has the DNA TGTGCCAGCAGTGAATTCCTTAACACTGAAGCTTTCTTT.

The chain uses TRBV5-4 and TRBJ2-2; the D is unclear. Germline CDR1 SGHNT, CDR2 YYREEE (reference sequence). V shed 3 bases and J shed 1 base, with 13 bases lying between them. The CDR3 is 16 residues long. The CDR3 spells CASSSKTSGNTGELFF. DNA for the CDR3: TGTGCCAGCAGCTCTAAAACTTCAGGGAACACCGGGGAGCTGTTTTTT. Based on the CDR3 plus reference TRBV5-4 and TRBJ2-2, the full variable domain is ETGVTQSPTHLIKTRGQQVTLRCSSQSGHNTVSWYQQALGQGPQFIFQYYREEENGRGNFPPRFSGLQFPNYSSELNVNALELDDSALYLCASSSKTSGNTGELFFGEGSRLTVL.

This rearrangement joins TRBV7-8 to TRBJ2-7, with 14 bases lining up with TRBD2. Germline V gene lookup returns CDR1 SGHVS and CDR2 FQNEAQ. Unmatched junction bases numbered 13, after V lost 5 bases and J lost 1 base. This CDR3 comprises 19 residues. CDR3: CASSKPGLAGAGVSYEQYF. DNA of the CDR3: TGTGCCAGCAGCAAGCCGGGACTAGCGGGAGCGGGGGTTTCCTACGAGCAGTACTTC.

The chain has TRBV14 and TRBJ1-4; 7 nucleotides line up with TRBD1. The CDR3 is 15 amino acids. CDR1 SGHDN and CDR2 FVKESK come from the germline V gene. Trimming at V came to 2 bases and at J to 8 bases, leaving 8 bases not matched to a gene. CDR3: CASSQSLQGLEKLFF. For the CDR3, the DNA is TGTGCCAGCAGCCAAAGTTTACAGGGGCTGGAAAAACTGTTTTTT.

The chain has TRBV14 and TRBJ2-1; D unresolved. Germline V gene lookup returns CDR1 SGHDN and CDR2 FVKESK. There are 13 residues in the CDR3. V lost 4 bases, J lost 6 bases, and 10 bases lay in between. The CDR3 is CASSLGLPNEQFF. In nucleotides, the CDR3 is TGTGCCAGCAGCCTCGGGTTACCCAATGAGCAGTTCTTC.

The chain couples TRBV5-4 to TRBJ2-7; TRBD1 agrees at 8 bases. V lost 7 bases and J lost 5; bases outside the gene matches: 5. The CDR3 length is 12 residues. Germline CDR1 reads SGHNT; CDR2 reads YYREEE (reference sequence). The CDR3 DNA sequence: TGTGCCAGCGGCCAGGGGGCCAACGAGCAGTACTTC. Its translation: CASGQGANEQYF.

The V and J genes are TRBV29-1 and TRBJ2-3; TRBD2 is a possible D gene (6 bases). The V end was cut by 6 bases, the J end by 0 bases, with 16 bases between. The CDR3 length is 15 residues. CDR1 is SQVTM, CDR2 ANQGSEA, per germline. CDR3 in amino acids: CSVVLARGSTDTQYF. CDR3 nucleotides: TGCAGCGTAGTCCTAGCGCGGGGCAGCACAGATACGCAGTATTTT.

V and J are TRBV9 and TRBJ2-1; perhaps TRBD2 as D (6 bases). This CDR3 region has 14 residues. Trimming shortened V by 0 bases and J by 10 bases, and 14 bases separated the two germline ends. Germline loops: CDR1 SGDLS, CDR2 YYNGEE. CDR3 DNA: TGTGCCAGCAGCGTAGGACCCCAGGCGGGAGAGCAGTTCTTC. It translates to CASSVGPQAGEQFF.

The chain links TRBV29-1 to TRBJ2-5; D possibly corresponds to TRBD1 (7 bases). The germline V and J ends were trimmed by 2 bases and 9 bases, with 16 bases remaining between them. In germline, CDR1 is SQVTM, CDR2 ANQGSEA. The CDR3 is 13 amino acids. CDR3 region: CSVERTGGVPQYF. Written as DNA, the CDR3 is TGCAGCGTTGAAAGGACAGGCGGGGTTCCCCAGTACTTC.

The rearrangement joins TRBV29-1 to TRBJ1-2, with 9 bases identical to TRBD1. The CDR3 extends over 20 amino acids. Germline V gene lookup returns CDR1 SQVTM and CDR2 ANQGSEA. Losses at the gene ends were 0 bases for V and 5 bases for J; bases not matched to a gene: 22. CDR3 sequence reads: CSVEDLNGEQSGTGFYGYTF. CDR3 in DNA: TGCAGCGTTGAAGATCTCAACGGGGAACAGTCCGGGACAGGGTTTTATGGCTACACCTTC.

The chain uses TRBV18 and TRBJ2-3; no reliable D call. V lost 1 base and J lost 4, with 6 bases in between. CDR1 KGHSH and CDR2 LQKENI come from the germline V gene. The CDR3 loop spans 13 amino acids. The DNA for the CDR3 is TGTGCCAGCTCACCACTAGCAGCAGATACGCAGTATTTT. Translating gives CASSPLAADTQYF. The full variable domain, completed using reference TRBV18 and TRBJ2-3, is NAGVMQNPRHLVRRRGQEARLRCSPMKGHSHVYWYRQLPEEGLKFMVYLQKENIIDESGMPKERFSAEFPKEGPSILRIQQVVRGDSAAYFCASSPLAADTQYFGPGTRLTVL.

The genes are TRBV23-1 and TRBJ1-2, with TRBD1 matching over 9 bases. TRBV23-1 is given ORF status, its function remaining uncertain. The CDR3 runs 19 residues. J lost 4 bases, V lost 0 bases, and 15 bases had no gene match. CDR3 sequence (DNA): TGCGCCAGCAGTCAATCGTGTCGGACGGGACAGGGACTGCTCTATGGCTACACCTTC. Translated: CASSQSCRTGQGLLYGYTF.

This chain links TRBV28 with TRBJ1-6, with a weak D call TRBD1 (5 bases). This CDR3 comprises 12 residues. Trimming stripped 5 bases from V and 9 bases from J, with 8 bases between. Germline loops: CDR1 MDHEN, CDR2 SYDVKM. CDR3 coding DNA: TGTGCCAGCAGTGGGGCGGCTTCACCCCTCCACTTT. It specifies CASSGAASPLHF.

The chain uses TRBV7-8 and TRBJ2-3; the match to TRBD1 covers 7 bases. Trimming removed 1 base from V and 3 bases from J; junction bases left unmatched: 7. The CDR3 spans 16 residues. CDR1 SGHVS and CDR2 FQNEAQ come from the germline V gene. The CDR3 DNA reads TGTGCCAGCAGCTTAGGCTTGACAGGGTATACAGATACGCAGTATTTT. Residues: CASSLGLTGYTDTQYF.

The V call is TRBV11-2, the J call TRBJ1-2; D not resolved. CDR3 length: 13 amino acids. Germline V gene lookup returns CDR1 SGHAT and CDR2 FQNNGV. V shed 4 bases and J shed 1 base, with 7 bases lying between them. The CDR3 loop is CASSYDFNYGYTF. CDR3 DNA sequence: TGTGCCAGCAGCTACGACTTTAACTATGGCTACACCTTC.

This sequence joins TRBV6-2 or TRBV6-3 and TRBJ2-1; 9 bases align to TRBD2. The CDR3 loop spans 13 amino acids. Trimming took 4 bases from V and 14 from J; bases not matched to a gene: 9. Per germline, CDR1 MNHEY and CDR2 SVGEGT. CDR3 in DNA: TGTGCCAGCAGTTCTGGAATAGCGGGAGTGGAGTTCTTC. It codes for CASSSGIAGVEFF.

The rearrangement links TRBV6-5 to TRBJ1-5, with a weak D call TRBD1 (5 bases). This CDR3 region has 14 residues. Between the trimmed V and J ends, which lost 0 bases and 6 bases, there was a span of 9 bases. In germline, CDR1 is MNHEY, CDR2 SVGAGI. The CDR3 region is CASSYSRGGQPQHF. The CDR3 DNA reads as TGTGCCAGCAGTTACTCTAGGGGCGGTCAGCCCCAGCATTTT.

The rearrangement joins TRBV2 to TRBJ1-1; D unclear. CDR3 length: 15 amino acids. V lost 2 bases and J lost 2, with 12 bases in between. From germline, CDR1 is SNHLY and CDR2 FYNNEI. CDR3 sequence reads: CASSEWRQVNTEAFF. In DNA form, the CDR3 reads TGTGCCAGCAGTGAATGGCGTCAGGTTAACACTGAAGCTTTCTTT.